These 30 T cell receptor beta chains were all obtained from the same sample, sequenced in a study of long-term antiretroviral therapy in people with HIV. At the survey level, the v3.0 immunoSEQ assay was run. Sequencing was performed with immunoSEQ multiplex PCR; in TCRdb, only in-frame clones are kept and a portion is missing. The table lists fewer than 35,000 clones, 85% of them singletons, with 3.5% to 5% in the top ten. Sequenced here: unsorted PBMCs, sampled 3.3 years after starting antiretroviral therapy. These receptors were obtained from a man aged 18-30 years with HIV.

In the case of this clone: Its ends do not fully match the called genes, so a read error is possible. CDR3 loop: CASSLGVEQGSISGNTIYF. The CDR3 DNA sequence: TGTGCCAGCAGTTTAGGGGTGGAACAGGGTTCCATCTCTGGAAACACCATATATTTT. The chain recombines TRBV11-2 with TRBJ1-3; D is perhaps TRBD1 (6 bases). The CDR3 is 19 residues long. The germline V gene has CDR1 SGHAT and CDR2 FQNNGV.

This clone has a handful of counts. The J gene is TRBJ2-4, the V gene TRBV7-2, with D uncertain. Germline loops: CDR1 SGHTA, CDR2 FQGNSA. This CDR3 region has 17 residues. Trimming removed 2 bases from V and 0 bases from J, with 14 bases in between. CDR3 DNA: TGTGCCAGCAGCTTATTTGGCGCCCTCCTAGCCAAAAACATTCAGTACTTC. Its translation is CASSLFGALLAKNIQYF.

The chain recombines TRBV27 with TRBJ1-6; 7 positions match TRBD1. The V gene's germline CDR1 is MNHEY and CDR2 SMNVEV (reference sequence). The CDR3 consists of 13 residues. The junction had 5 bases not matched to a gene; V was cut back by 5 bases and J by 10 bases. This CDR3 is CASSPLGGSPLHF. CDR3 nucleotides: TGTGCCAGCAGTCCCCTAGGGGGCTCACCCCTCCACTTT.

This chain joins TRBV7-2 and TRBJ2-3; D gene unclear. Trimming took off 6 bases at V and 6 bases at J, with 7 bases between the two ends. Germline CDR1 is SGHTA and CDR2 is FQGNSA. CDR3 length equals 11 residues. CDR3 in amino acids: CASRLTDTQYF. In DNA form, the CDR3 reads TGTGCCAGCAGACTGACGGATACGCAGTATTTT. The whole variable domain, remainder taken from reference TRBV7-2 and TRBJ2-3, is GAGVSQSPSNKVTEKGKDVELRCDPISGHTALYWYRQSLGQGLEFLIYFQGNSAPDKSGLPSDRFSAERTGGSVSTLTIQRTQQEDSAVYLCASRLTDTQYFGPGTRLTVL.

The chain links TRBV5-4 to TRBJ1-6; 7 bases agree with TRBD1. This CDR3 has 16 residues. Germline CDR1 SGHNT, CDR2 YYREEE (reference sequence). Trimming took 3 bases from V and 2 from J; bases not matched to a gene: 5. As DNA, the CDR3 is TGTGCCAGCAGCTCAGGAGGGGGCCCCTATAATTCACCCCTCCACTTT. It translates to CASSSGGGPYNSPLHF.

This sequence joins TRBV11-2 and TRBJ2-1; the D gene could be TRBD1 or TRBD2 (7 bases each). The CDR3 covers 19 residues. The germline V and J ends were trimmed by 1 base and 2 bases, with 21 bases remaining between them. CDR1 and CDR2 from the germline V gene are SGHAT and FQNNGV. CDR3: CASSLVFGGPDRAYNEQFF. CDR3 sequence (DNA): TGTGCCAGCAGCTTAGTGTTCGGGGGGCCCGACAGGGCCTACAATGAGCAGTTCTTC.

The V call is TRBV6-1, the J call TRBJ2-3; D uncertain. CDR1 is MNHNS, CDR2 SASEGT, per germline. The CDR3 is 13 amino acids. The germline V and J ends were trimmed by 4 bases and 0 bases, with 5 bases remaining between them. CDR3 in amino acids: CASSGGSTDTQYF. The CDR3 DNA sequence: TGTGCCAGCAGTGGAGGAAGCACAGATACGCAGTATTTT.

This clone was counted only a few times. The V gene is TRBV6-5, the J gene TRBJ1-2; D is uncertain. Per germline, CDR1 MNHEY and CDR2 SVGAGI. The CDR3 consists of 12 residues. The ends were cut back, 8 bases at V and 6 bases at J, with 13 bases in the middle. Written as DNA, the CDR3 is TGTGCCAGCCGTTCAGTCGGCGATGGCTACACCTTC. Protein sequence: CASRSVGDGYTF.

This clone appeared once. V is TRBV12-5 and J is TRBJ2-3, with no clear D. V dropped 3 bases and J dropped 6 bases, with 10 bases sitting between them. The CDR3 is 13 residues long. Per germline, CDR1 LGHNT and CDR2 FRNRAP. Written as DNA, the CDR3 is TGTGCTAGTGGTTTCTCGACAACGGATACGCAGTATTTT. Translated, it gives CASGFSTTDTQYF.

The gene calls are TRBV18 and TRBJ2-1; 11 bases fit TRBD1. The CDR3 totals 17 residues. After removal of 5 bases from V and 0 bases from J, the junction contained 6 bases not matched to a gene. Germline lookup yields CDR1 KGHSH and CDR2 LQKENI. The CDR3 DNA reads TGTGCCAGCTCATCTCGGACAGGGGGCCTCTCCTACAATGAGCAGTTCTTC. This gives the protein CASSSRTGGLSYNEQFF.

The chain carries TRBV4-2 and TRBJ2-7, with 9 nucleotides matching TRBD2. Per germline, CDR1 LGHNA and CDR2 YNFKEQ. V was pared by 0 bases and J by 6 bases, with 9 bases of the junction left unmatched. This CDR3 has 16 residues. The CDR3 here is CASSQDWSGGRFEQYF. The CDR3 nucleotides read TGTGCCAGCAGCCAAGATTGGAGCGGGGGGCGGTTCGAGCAGTACTTC.

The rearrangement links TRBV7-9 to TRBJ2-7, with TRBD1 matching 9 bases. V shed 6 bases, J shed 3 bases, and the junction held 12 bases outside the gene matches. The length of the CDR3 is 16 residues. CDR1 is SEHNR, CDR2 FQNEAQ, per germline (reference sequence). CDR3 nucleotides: TGTGCCAGCAGTCCTTCGGAGGGACAGGGTCGCTACGAGCAGTACTTC. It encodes CASSPSEGQGRYEQYF.

CDR3 loop: CASSDRGGSEKLFF. The DNA for the CDR3 is TGTGCCAGTTCCGACAGGGGGGGGAGTGAAAAACTGTTTTTT. This chain joins TRBV19 and TRBJ1-4; TRBD1 matches 9 bases. Germline V gene lookup returns CDR1 LNHDA and CDR2 SQIVND (reference sequence). This CDR3 comprises 14 residues. V lost 8 bases and J lost 7; bases outside the gene matches: 8.

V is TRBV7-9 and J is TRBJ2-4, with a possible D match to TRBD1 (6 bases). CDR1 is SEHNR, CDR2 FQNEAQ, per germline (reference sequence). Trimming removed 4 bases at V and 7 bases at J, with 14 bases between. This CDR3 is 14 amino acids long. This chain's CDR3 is CASSSPGVRNIQYF. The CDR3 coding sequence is TGTGCCAGCAGCTCTCCAGGGGTCCGGAACATTCAGTACTTC.

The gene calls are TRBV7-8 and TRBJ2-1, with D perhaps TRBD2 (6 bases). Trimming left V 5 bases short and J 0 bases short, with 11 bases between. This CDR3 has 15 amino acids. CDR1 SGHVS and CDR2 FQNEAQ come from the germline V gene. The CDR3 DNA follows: TGTGCCAGCAGCCCCACGACTAGCTCCTACAATGAGCAGTTCTTC. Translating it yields CASSPTTSSYNEQFF.

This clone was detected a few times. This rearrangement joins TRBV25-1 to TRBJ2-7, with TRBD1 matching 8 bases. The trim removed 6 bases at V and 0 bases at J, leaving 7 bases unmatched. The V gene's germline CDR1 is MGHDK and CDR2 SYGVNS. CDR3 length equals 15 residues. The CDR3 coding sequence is TGTGCCAGCAGCCCCGGGACAGGCAGCTCCTACGAGCAGTACTTC. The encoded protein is CASSPGTGSSYEQYF.

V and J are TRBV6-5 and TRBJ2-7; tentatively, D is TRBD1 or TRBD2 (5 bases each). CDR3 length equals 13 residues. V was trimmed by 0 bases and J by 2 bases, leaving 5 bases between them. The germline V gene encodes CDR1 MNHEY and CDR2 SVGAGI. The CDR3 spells CASSYSGAYEQYF. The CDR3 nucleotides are TGTGCCAGCAGTTACTCGGGGGCCTACGAGCAGTACTTC.

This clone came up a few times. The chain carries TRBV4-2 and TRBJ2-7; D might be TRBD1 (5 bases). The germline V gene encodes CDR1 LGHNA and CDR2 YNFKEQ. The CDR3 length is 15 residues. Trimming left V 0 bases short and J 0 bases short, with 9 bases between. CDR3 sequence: CASSQETGSSYEQYF. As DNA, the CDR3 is TGTGCCAGCAGCCAAGAAACAGGAAGCTCCTACGAGCAGTACTTC.

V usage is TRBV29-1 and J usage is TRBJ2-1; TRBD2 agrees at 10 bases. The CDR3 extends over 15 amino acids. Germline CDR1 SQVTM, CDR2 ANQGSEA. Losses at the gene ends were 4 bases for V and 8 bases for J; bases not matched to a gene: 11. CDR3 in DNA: TGCAGCGTTGCTGGGCAGCGGGAGGGCCGTGATGAGCAGTTCTTC. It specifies CSVAGQREGRDEQFF.

CDR3 sequence reads: CASSLGGNHHQPQHF. CDR3 DNA sequence: TGCGCCAGCAGCTTGGGGGGTAATCATCATCAGCCCCAGCATTTT. This chain joins TRBV5-1 and TRBJ1-5; D is uncertain. V was clipped by 0 bases and J by 5 bases, with 12 bases between them. Germline values: CDR1 SGHRS, CDR2 YFSETQ. The CDR3 is made up of 15 amino acids.

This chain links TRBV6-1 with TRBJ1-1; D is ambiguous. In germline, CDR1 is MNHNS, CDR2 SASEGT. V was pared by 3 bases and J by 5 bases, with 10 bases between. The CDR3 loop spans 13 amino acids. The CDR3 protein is CASSEVGWTEAFF. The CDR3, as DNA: TGTGCCAGCAGTGAGGTGGGGTGGACTGAAGCTTTCTTT.

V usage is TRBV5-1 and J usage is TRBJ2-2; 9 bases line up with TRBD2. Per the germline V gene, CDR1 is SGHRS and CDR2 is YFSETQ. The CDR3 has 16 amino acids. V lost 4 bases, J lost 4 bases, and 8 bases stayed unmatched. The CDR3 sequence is CASSRTSAGGTGELFF. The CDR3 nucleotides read TGCGCCAGCAGCCGGACTAGCGCGGGAGGCACCGGGGAGCTGTTTTTT. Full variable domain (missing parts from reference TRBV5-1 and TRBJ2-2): KAGVTQTPRYLIKTRGQQVTLSCSPISGHRSVSWYQQTPGQGLQFLFEYFSETQRNKGNFPGRFSGRQFSNSRSEMNVSTLELGDSALYLCASSRTSAGGTGELFFGEGSRLTVL.

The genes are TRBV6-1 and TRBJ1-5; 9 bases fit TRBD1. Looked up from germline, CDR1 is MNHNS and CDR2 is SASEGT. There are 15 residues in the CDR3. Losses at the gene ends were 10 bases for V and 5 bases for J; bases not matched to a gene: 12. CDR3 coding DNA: TGTGCCACAACATCCGGGACAGGGTTTTATCAGCCCCAGCATTTT. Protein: CATTSGTGFYQPQHF.

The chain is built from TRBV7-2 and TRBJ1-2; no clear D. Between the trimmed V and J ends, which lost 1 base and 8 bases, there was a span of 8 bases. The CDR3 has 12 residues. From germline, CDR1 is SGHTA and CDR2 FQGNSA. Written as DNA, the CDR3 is TGTGCCAGCAGCTTAGGCGGGGAAGGCTACACCTTC. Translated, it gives CASSLGGEGYTF.

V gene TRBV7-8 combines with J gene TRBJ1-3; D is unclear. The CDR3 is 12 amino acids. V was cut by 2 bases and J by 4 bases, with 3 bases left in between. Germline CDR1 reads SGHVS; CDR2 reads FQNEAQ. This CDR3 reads CASSLQGNTIYF. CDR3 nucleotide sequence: TGTGCCAGCAGCTTACAGGGAAACACCATATATTTT.

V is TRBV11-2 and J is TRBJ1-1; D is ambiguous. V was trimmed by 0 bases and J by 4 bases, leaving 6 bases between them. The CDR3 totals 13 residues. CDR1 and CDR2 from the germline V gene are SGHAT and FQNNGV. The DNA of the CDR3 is TGTGCCAGCAGCTTAGAGCAGGTCACTGAAGCTTTCTTT. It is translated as CASSLEQVTEAFF.

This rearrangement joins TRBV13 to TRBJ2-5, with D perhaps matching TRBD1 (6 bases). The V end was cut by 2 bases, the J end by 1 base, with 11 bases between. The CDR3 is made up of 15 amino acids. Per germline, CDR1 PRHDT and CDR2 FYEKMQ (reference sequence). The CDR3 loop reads CASSLPTGLQETQYF. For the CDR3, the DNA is TGTGCCAGCAGCTTACCGACAGGTCTCCAAGAGACCCAGTACTTC.

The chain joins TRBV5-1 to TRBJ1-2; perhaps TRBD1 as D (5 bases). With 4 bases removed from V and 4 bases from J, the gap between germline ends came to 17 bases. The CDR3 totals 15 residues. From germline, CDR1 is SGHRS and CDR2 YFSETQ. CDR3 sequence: CASSTSGTATYGYTF. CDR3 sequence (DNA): TGCGCCAGCAGCACTTCCGGGACGGCGACCTATGGCTACACCTTC. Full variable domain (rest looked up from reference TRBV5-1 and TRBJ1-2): KAGVTQTPRYLIKTRGQQVTLSCSPISGHRSVSWYQQTPGQGLQFLFEYFSETQRNKGNFPGRFSGRQFSNSRSEMNVSTLELGDSALYLCASSTSGTATYGYTFGSGTRLTVV.

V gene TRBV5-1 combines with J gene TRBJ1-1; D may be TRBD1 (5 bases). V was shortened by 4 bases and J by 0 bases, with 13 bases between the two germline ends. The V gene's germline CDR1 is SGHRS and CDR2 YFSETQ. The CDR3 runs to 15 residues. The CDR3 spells CASSVGGKLNTEAFF. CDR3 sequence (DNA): TGCGCCAGCAGCGTGGGGGGAAAATTGAACACTGAAGCTTTCTTT.

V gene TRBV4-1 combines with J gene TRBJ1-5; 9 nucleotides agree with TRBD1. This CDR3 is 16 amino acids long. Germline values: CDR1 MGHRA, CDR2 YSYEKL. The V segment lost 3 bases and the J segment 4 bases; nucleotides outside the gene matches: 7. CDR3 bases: TGCGCCAGCAGCCAGCCGGGACAGGGAGTAAATCAGCCCCAGCATTTT. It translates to CASSQPGQGVNQPQHF.